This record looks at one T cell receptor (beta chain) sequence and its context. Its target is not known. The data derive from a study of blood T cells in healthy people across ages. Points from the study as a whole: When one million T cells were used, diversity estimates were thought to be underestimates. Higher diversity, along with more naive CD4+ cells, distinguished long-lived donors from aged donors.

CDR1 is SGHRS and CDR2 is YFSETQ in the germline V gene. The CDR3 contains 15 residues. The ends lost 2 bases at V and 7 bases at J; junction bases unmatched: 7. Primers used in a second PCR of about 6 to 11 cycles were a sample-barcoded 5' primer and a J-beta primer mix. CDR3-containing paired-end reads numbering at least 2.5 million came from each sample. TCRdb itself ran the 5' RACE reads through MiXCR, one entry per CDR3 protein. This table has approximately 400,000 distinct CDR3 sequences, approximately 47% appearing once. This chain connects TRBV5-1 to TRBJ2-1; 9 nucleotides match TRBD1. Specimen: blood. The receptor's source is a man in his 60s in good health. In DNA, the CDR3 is TGCGCCAGCAGCTTAGGACAGGGGAAGATTAATGAGCAGTTCTTC. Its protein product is CASSLGQGKINEQFF.